Presented here are 32 T cell receptor beta chains from one specimen sequenced in a study of cytomegalovirus exposure and HLA in healthy donors. Vbeta (60) and Jbeta (13) primers were used in the PCR. TCRdb's copy holds only in-frame clones and misses some; the assay was immunoSEQ multiplex PCR. The sample lists under 110,000 clones, 65% to 85% occurring once. The material sequenced was PBMCs. The origin of the receptors is a male donor in good health and CMV-seropositive.

The chain employs TRBV7-9 and TRBJ2-1; D gene uncertain. The ends were cut back, 1 base at V and 4 bases at J, with 5 bases in the middle. Looked up from germline, CDR1 is SEHNR and CDR2 is FQNEAQ (reference sequence). This CDR3 comprises 13 residues. The CDR3 sequence is CASSLVRYNEQFF. CDR3 nucleotide sequence: TGTGCCAGCAGCTTAGTCAGGTACAATGAGCAGTTCTTC.

The rearrangement joins TRBV15 to TRBJ2-4, with 8 bases identical to TRBD2. V was clipped by 0 bases and J by 1 base; unmatched bases: 5. Germline V CDR1 and CDR2: LNHNV, YYDKDF (reference sequence). This CDR3 has 17 amino acids. CDR3 in amino acids: CATSREKREWAKNIQYF. CDR3 coding DNA: TGTGCCACCAGCAGAGAAAAGCGGGAGTGGGCCAAAAACATTCAGTACTTC.

The rearrangement joins TRBV4-1 to TRBJ1-1; TRBD1 might be the D (6 bases). This CDR3 contains 14 residues. CDR1 MGHRA and CDR2 YSYEKL come from the germline V gene. V gave up 4 bases and J gave up 6 bases, with 15 bases separating them. The CDR3 reads CASSPTGTMAEAFF. The CDR3 nucleotides read TGCGCCAGCAGCCCCACCGGGACAATGGCTGAAGCTTTCTTT.

The chain carries TRBV7-2 and TRBJ2-1, with TRBD2 identical over 12 bases. The length of the CDR3 is 17 residues. The V gene's germline CDR1 is SGHTA and CDR2 FQGNSA. V trimming: 5 bases; J trimming: 8 bases; junction bases outside the gene matches: 13. The CDR3 DNA follows: TGTGCCAGCAGCCCTAGCGGGGGGGCGGGGGGATTGTATGAGCAGTTCTTC. Its translation is CASSPSGGAGGLYEQFF. Full variable domain (remainder filled in from reference TRBV7-2 and TRBJ2-1): GAGVSQSPSNKVTEKGKDVELRCDPISGHTALYWYRQSLGQGLEFLIYFQGNSAPDKSGLPSDRFSAERTGGSVSTLTIQRTQQEDSAVYLCASSPSGGAGGLYEQFFGPGTRLTVL.

CDR3 sequence reads: CASRPGWLSSGRAMYQETQYF. Here the CDR3 DNA reads TGTGCCAGCAGACCCGGTTGGCTATCTAGCGGGAGGGCGATGTACCAAGAGACCCAGTACTTC. The chain joins TRBV2 to TRBJ2-5; 12 nucleotides line up with TRBD2. There are 21 residues in the CDR3. The germline V gene encodes CDR1 SNHLY and CDR2 FYNNEI. Trimming removed 6 bases from V and 0 bases from J; junction bases left unmatched: 20.

The chain carries TRBV18 and TRBJ2-3, with 8 positions matching TRBD1. The V and J ends lost 8 bases and 0 bases, in that order; junction bases with no gene match: 10. CDR1 KGHSH and CDR2 LQKENI come from the germline V gene. The CDR3 contains 16 residues. For the CDR3, the DNA is TGTGCCAGCGGACAGGGAAGTTCACCTAGCACAGATACGCAGTATTTT. Translation gives CASGQGSSPSTDTQYF.

For this clone: Other DNA sequences within the sample encode an identical CDR3. The chain combines TRBV14 with TRBJ2-7; 14 bases align to TRBD2. The CDR3 has 15 residues. The germline gives CDR1 SGHDN, CDR2 FVKESK. Losses at the gene ends were 4 bases for V and 2 bases for J; bases not matched to a gene: 1. The CDR3 DNA follows: TGTGCCAGCAGCCCGACTAGCGGGAGGGCCTACGAGCAGTACTTC. Amino acid sequence: CASSPTSGRAYEQYF.

The chain combines TRBV7-8 with TRBJ1-1; TRBD1 matches 7 bases. The ends lost 4 bases at V and 4 bases at J; junction bases unmatched: 9. This CDR3 spans 15 amino acids. Germline CDR1 is SGHVS and CDR2 is FQNEAQ. The CDR3 coding sequence is TGTGCCAGCAGCTCGAGGGGGCGGGGCTCCACTGAAGCTTTCTTT. Translation gives CASSSRGRGSTEAFF.

About this clone itself: Sequence at one end of the junction differs from germline and may be a read error. The chain combines TRBV28 with TRBJ2-7; tentatively, D is TRBD1 (5 bases). The CDR3 has 12 amino acids. From germline, CDR1 is MDHEN and CDR2 SYDVKM. This CDR3 is CASSSDSYGQYF. The CDR3 coding sequence is TGTGCCAGCAGTTCCGACAGTTACGGGCAGTACTTC.

The J gene is TRBJ2-1, the V gene TRBV28; TRBD2 matches at 9 bases. The CDR3 contains 15 residues. Germline V lookup: CDR1 MDHEN, CDR2 SYDVKM. The trim removed 5 bases at V and 10 bases at J, leaving 12 bases unmatched. The CDR3 DNA follows: TGTGCCAGCAGTCAGGGGGGGAGTAGCGGGAGAGAGCAGTTCTTC. This codes for CASSQGGSSGREQFF.

This clone was observed a handful of times. The genes are TRBV4-3 and TRBJ2-1, with TRBD2 matching 12 bases. The trim removed 4 bases at V and 15 bases at J, leaving 10 bases unmatched. Germline CDR1 LGHNA, CDR2 YSLEER. The CDR3 extends over 14 amino acids. The CDR3 is CASSPLAGGPFGFF. The CDR3 DNA reads TGCGCCAGCAGCCCTCTAGCGGGAGGGCCGTTTGGGTTCTTC.

This clone has a single count. The chain is built from TRBV4-2 and TRBJ2-3; TRBD2 agrees at 9 bases. V was clipped by 1 base and J by 6 bases; unmatched bases: 8. In germline, CDR1 is LGHNA, CDR2 YNFKEQ. The CDR3 spans 16 residues. CDR3 in DNA: TGTGCCAGCAGCCAAGGGCTTTTGGGACTAGCTGATACGCAGTATTTT. This gives the protein CASSQGLLGLADTQYF.

The genes are TRBV19 and TRBJ1-2; 9 bases match TRBD1. The germline V gene has CDR1 LNHDA and CDR2 SQIVND (reference sequence). V gave up 3 bases and J gave up 6 bases; unmatched junction bases: 8. This CDR3 contains 15 residues. CDR3 region: CASSMDRGVMDGYTF. In DNA form, the CDR3 reads TGTGCCAGTAGTATGGACAGGGGAGTGATGGATGGCTACACCTTC.

This clone was picked up a small number of times. CDR3 region: CASRARDRGPTEAFF. The CDR3 nucleotides are TGTGCCAGCAGGGCAAGGGACAGGGGGCCCACTGAAGCTTTCTTT. J is TRBJ1-1 and V is TRBV27; the match to TRBD1 covers 12 bases. Germline values: CDR1 MNHEY, CDR2 SMNVEV (reference sequence). This CDR3 region has 15 residues. V lost 6 bases, J lost 4 bases, and 6 bases stayed unmatched.

This rearrangement joins TRBV19 to TRBJ2-7; 8 bases match TRBD1. The V and J ends lost 3 bases and 5 bases, in that order; junction bases with no gene match: 27. The CDR3 is 21 amino acids. Germline V gene lookup returns CDR1 LNHDA and CDR2 SQIVND (reference sequence). DNA for the CDR3: TGTGCCAGTAGTATTCAAGGTTCCAAACTCGGTCCGGGGACAGGACGGGACGAGCAGTACTTC. This encodes CASSIQGSKLGPGTGRDEQYF. The full variable domain, in which reference TRBV19 and TRBJ2-7 provide the parts outside the CDR3, is DGGITQSPKYLFRKEGQNVTLSCEQNLNHDAMYWYRQDPGQGLRLIYYSQIVNDFQKGDIAEGYSVSREKKESFPLTVTSAQKNPTAFYLCASSIQGSKLGPGTGRDEQYFGPGTRLTVT.

The rearrangement joins TRBV4-3 to TRBJ2-6, with D unclear. With 4 bases removed from V and 9 bases from J, the gap between germline ends came to 13 bases. The length of the CDR3 is 14 residues. Germline V gene lookup returns CDR1 LGHNA and CDR2 YSLEER. The CDR3 is CASSRLGFGNVLTF. CDR3 sequence (DNA): TGCGCCAGCAGCCGTCTGGGCTTCGGCAACGTCCTGACTTTC.

The rearrangement links TRBV18 to TRBJ2-7; tentative D call: TRBD1 (7 bases). The germline CDR1 and CDR2 sequences are KGHSH and LQKENI. The CDR3 consists of 13 residues. The V and J ends lost 6 bases and 2 bases respectively, with 11 bases between them. The CDR3 is CASSEGQTYEQYF. The CDR3 coding sequence is TGTGCCAGCTCGGAGGGACAGACCTACGAGCAGTACTTC.

This clone was observed a handful of times. The V call is TRBV10-2, the J call TRBJ2-1; D ambiguous. The CDR3 contains 12 residues. In germline, CDR1 is WSHSY, CDR2 SAAADI. V was shortened by 6 bases and J by 4 bases, with 7 bases between the two germline ends. DNA of the CDR3: TGCGCCAGCAGCCTCGGGTACAATGAGCAGTTCTTC. This codes for CASSLGYNEQFF.

The chain has TRBV19 and TRBJ1-6; TRBD1 aligns across 7 bases. Germline V lookup: CDR1 LNHDA, CDR2 SQIVND (reference sequence). Losses at the gene ends were 2 bases for V and 10 bases for J; bases not matched to a gene: 5. The CDR3 consists of 14 residues. In nucleotides, the CDR3 is TGTGCCAGTAGTATACGACAGGGCGCATCACCCCTCCACTTT. Residues: CASSIRQGASPLHF.

This rearrangement joins TRBV6-5 to TRBJ2-3; TRBD2 matches at 7 bases. This CDR3 has 16 amino acids. Germline CDR1 is MNHEY and CDR2 is SVGAGI. J lost 0 bases, V lost 2 bases, and 5 bases had no gene match. CDR3 nucleotides: TGTGCCAGCAGTTACGGGCTAGCGGCAAGCACAGATACGCAGTATTTT. It yields the protein CASSYGLAASTDTQYF.

This clone was found once. The chain couples TRBV5-6 to TRBJ2-7; 9 positions agree with TRBD2. The V segment lost 5 bases and the J segment 3 bases; nucleotides outside the gene matches: 6. CDR3 length: 14 amino acids. Germline CDR1 is SGHDT and CDR2 is YYEEEE. The CDR3 DNA is TGTGCCAGCAGACCGGGACTAGCAAACTACGAGCAGTACTTC. It translates to CASRPGLANYEQYF.

The chain is built from TRBV4-3 and TRBJ1-3; D is ambiguous. Germline CDR1 and CDR2: LGHNA and YSLEER. The CDR3 totals 15 residues. V was cut by 1 base and J by 0 bases, with 7 bases left in between. The CDR3 is CASSQGGLSGNTIYF. The CDR3, as DNA: TGCGCCAGCAGCCAAGGTGGACTCTCTGGAAACACCATATATTTT.

This clone came up once. V and J are TRBV6-5 and TRBJ1-3, with D unclear. V was clipped by 7 bases and J by 4 bases, with 5 bases between them. The CDR3 length is 11 residues. Germline V lookup: CDR1 MNHEY, CDR2 SVGAGI. The CDR3, as DNA: TGTGCCAGCATGCAGGGAAACACCATATATTTT. This translates into CASMQGNTIYF.

The chain recombines TRBV5-4 with TRBJ2-2; 10 bases map to TRBD1. With 4 bases clipped from V and 1 base from J, the junction kept 4 bases outside the gene matches. CDR1 is SGHNT and CDR2 is YYREEE in the germline V gene (reference sequence). There are 16 residues in the CDR3. CDR3 in DNA: TGTGCCAGCAGCGGAGACAGGGGGCGGAACACCGGGGAGCTGTTTTTT. Its protein product is CASSGDRGRNTGELFF.

The sample holds a few counts of this clone. This chain joins TRBV4-2 and TRBJ2-1; TRBD1 is a possible D gene (6 bases). Deletions cut 0 bases from V and 7 bases from J, with 16 bases between. The CDR3 totals 16 residues. Per the germline V gene, CDR1 is LGHNA and CDR2 is YNFKEQ. Here the CDR3 reads CASSQDLASQGNEQFF. CDR3 bases: TGTGCCAGCAGCCAAGATTTGGCTAGCCAGGGGAATGAGCAGTTCTTC.

This clone was seen only once. The chain combines TRBV7-3 with TRBJ2-1, with 11 bases identical to TRBD2. With V trimmed by 3 bases and J by 7 bases, 5 bases remained unmatched. Germline V gene data show CDR1 as SGHTA and CDR2 as FQGTGA. The CDR3 sequence is 15 residues long. CDR3 in DNA: TGTGCCAGCAGCTTTGGGCTAGCGGGAGGTAATGAGCAGTTCTTC. As protein: CASSFGLAGGNEQFF. Full variable domain (remainder filled in from reference TRBV7-3 and TRBJ2-1): GAGVSQTPSNKVTEKGKYVELRCDPISGHTALYWYRQSLGQGPEFLIYFQGTGAADDSGLPNDRFFAVRPEGSVSTLKIQRTERGDSAVYLCASSFGLAGGNEQFFGPGTRLTVL.

The chain joins TRBV7-2 to TRBJ2-3, with TRBD2 identical over 7 bases. After removal of 1 base from V and 2 bases from J, the junction contained 6 bases not matched to a gene. From germline, CDR1 is SGHTA and CDR2 FQGNSA. The CDR3 loop spans 16 amino acids. In DNA form, the CDR3 reads TGTGCCAGCAGCTTAGAGCTAGCGGACCACACAGATACGCAGTATTTT. Encoded protein: CASSLELADHTDTQYF.

The chain joins TRBV29-1 to TRBJ2-2, with no clear D. CDR3 length: 14 residues. The germline V gene encodes CDR1 SQVTM and CDR2 ANQGSEA. Trimming cost V 7 bases and J 1 base, with 13 bases left between them. The CDR3 DNA reads TGCAGCGCCCTGAGATCAGGGAACACCGGGGAGCTGTTTTTT. This encodes CSALRSGNTGELFF.

This chain joins TRBV7-9 and TRBJ2-1; unclear D gene. The germline V gene encodes CDR1 SEHNR and CDR2 FQNEAQ (reference sequence). V shed 4 bases and J shed 4 bases, with 5 bases lying between them. The CDR3 spans 12 residues. The CDR3 DNA follows: TGTGCCAGCAGCTCCCAGTACAATGAGCAGTTCTTC. The encoded protein is CASSSQYNEQFF.

The J gene is TRBJ1-5, the V gene TRBV2; TRBD1 aligns across 8 bases. From germline, CDR1 is SNHLY and CDR2 FYNNEI. The CDR3 length is 15 residues. The junction had 10 bases not matched to a gene; V was cut back by 7 bases and J by 5 bases. The DNA of the CDR3 is TGTGCCAGCATGGCCCAGGGGGCAGGTCATCAGCCCCAGCATTTT. Translation: CASMAQGAGHQPQHF.

In this sample, this clone turned up a few times. V usage is TRBV6-6 and J usage is TRBJ1-2; 9 bases fit TRBD1. CDR1 is MNHNY, CDR2 SVGAGI, per germline (reference sequence). V shed 6 bases, J shed 4 bases, and the junction held 9 bases outside the gene matches. The CDR3 length is 15 residues. CDR3: CASSWGQGPLYGYTF. The CDR3 region has the DNA TGTGCCAGCAGCTGGGGACAGGGTCCTCTCTATGGCTACACCTTC.

This chain links TRBV7-3 with TRBJ2-7; TRBD1 aligns across 8 bases. In germline, CDR1 is SGHTA, CDR2 FQGTGA. CDR3 length equals 15 residues. J was trimmed by 3 bases and V by 5 bases; bases with no gene match: 9. CDR3 nucleotide sequence: TGTGCCAGCAGCCTCCGACAGGGGTTAGTCTACGAGCAGTACTTC. It yields the protein CASSLRQGLVYEQYF.